This T cell receptor beta chain was documented in a study of blood T cell repertoires in COVID-19. The overall study: Nucleic acid was either cDNA or gDNA, and it came from T cells, B-cell-depleted T cells, or PBMCs.

Per the authors' pipeline: The authors estimated nucleated cell counts from reference gene primer amplification. This table comes from immunoSEQ multiplex PCR, and its TCRdb copy is limited to in-frame clones, with some not included. D and trimming come from the DNA, and the V and J calls and clone size come from that table. The repertoire includes about 270,000 clones, more than 75% of them detected once, and under 2.5% sits in the top ten. Input material: peripheral blood. The TCR was taken from a woman in her forties or fifties with acute or convalescent COVID-19.

The CDR3 sequence: CAWSVAGGGPIMGYTF. Here the CDR3 DNA reads TGTGCCTGGAGTGTAGCAGGGGGCGGGCCCATCATGGGCTACACCTTC. The V and J genes are TRBV30 and TRBJ1-2; 8 bases agree with TRBD1. CDR1 and CDR2 from the germline V gene are GTSNPN and SVGIG (reference sequence). This CDR3 contains 16 residues. Losses at the gene ends were 0 bases for V and 8 bases for J; bases not matched to a gene: 14.